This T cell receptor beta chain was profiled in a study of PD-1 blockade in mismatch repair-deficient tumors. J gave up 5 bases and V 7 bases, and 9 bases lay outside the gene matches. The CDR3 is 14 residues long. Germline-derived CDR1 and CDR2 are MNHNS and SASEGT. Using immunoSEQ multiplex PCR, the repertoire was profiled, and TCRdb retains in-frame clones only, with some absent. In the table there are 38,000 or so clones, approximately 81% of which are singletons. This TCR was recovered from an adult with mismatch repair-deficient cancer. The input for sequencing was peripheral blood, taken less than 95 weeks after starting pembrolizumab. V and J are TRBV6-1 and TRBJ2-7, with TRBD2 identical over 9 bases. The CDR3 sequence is CASKGSGSLNEQYF. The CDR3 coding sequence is TGTGCCAGCAAGGGTAGCGGGAGCTTAAACGAGCAGTACTTC.